This T cell receptor beta chain was identified in a study of shared clonotypes between healthy human individuals. Notes on the study in general: Four donors shared approximately 5% of their naive CD4 clonotypes.

Assay runs were performed at deep level. Authors' processing steps: ImmunoSEQ output lacked quality scores and full-length reads, limiting matched filtering. Produced via immunoSEQ multiplex PCR; TCRdb's table is partial and in-frame only. V and J calls and clone size are as listed in that table; D and trimming were resolved from the DNA. The sample carries 1.6 million or so clones, approximately 98.5% recorded once. About this clone itself: What it recognizes is unknown.

V was pared by 3 bases and J by 2 bases, with 8 bases between. This CDR3 is 14 amino acids long. Germline V gene data show CDR1 as SGDLS and CDR2 as YYNGEE. The chain recombines TRBV9 with TRBJ2-2; D uncertain. The specimen was naive CD4+ T cells sorted from blood. Subset reported: CD45RA+ positively selected. This clonotype was sampled from a man younger than 40 in good health. CDR3 sequence reads: CASSDPINTGELFF. DNA for the CDR3: TGTGCCAGCAGCGATCCGATTAACACCGGGGAGCTGTTTTTT.